These 24 T cell receptor beta chains were all obtained from the same sample, sequenced in a study of cytomegalovirus exposure and HLA in healthy donors. 13 Jbeta primers and 60 Vbeta primers were used for the PCR. Measured with immunoSEQ multiplex PCR; TCRdb has only the in-frame clones, and not every one. In the table there are around 200,000 clones, around four fifths of which are singletons. The specimen was PBMCs. The receptors here all came from a female donor in good health and CMV-seronegative.

V is TRBV6-1 and J is TRBJ1-1, with 7 bases that match TRBD1. CDR3 size: 15 residues. Germline values: CDR1 MNHNS, CDR2 SASEGT. CDR3 amino acids: CAAERGRKGDTEAFF. The CDR3 DNA sequence: TGTGCTGCAGAGAGGGGGCGCAAGGGGGACACTGAAGCTTTCTTT.

The chain carries TRBV21-1 and TRBJ2-5; the table gives TRBD1 as D, unverified against the DNA. TRBV21-1 is annotated as a pseudogene. The CDR3 consists of 14 residues. This CDR3 reads CASSKAAVQETQYF. The CDR3 nucleotides read TGTGCCAGCAGCAAAGCCGCAGTCCAAGAGACCCAGTACTTC.

The rearrangement uses TRBV10-3 and TRBJ2-7, with TRBD2 as a possible D gene (5 bases). The CDR3 totals 15 residues. CDR1 ENHRY and CDR2 SYGVKD come from the germline V gene. The V gene lost 2 bases and the J gene lost 7 bases, with 18 bases spanning the gap. Written as DNA, the CDR3 is TGTGCCATCAGTGAGGTGCTAGCTAATACGTGGGAGCAGTACTTC. Amino acid sequence: CAISEVLANTWEQYF.

The chain is built from TRBV9 and TRBJ2-7; a possible D gene is TRBD1 (5 bases). Looked up from germline, CDR1 is SGDLS and CDR2 is YYNGEE. V was shortened by 0 bases and J by 3 bases, with 10 bases between the two germline ends. This CDR3 region has 14 residues. DNA of the CDR3: TGTGCCAGCAGCGTAGAGGCAGGGAACTACGAGCAGTACTTC. Translating gives CASSVEAGNYEQYF.

This sequence joins TRBV14 and TRBJ2-5; D might be TRBD1 (5 bases). This CDR3 region has 11 residues. The ends were cut back, 4 bases at V and 6 bases at J, with 6 bases in the middle. Per the germline V gene, CDR1 is SGHDN and CDR2 is FVKESK. CDR3 in amino acids: CASSPGKTQYF. The DNA of the CDR3 is TGTGCCAGCAGCCCAGGGAAGACCCAGTACTTC.

V usage is TRBV30 and J usage is TRBJ2-1, with TRBD2 matching over 7 bases. The CDR3 is 14 amino acids. Unmatched junction bases numbered 6, after V lost 2 bases and J lost 5 bases. The germline V gene encodes CDR1 GTSNPN and CDR2 SVGIG (reference sequence). The CDR3 loop reads CAWSHASGDNEQFF. In DNA, the CDR3 is TGTGCCTGGAGTCATGCTAGCGGAGACAATGAGCAGTTCTTC.

The chain couples TRBV28 to TRBJ2-2, with 7 bases identical to TRBD1. Trimming removed 1 base from V and 5 bases from J; junction bases left unmatched: 7. Germline V gene sequence: CDR1 MDHEN, CDR2 SYDVKM. The CDR3 extends over 16 amino acids. CDR3 sequence reads: CASSLFLQGETGELFF. The CDR3 DNA sequence: TGTGCCAGCAGTTTATTCCTCCAGGGGGAAACCGGGGAGCTGTTTTTT.

The gene calls are TRBV6-5 and TRBJ2-7, with 7 bases identical to TRBD1. Germline loops: CDR1 MNHEY, CDR2 SVGAGI. This CDR3 has 16 residues. V gave up 2 bases and J gave up 2 bases; unmatched junction bases: 9. The CDR3 is CASSYKGWTGAYEQYF. Here the CDR3 DNA reads TGTGCCAGCAGTTACAAGGGGTGGACAGGAGCCTACGAGCAGTACTTC.

This chain joins TRBV15 and TRBJ2-7, with D maybe TRBD1 (5 bases). Germline CDR1 and CDR2: LNHNV and YYDKDF (reference sequence). V lost 0 bases to trimming and J lost 9 bases, with 18 bases between them. The CDR3 is 15 amino acids. The CDR3 coding sequence is TGTGCCACCAGCAGAGATTATGACAGCCTACGTGGGCAGTACTTC. Protein: CATSRDYDSLRGQYF.

This clone has only one observation. This chain connects TRBV2 to TRBJ2-5; D gene uncertain. V lost 3 bases and J 5 bases, leaving 4 bases between the germline ends. Germline loops: CDR1 SNHLY, CDR2 FYNNEI. This CDR3 spans 11 amino acids. The CDR3 region is CASSDPETQYF. CDR3 DNA: TGTGCCAGCAGTGATCCTGAGACCCAGTACTTC.

This clone was recorded a few times. The chain links TRBV2 to TRBJ1-2; TRBD1 agrees at 7 bases. J was trimmed by 5 bases and V by 7 bases; bases with no gene match: 10. The CDR3 runs 14 residues. Germline V gene data show CDR1 as SNHLY and CDR2 as FYNNEI. The DNA of the CDR3 is TGTGCCAGCACCTTCCAAGGGGGCCGGTATGGCTACACCTTC. It is translated as CASTFQGGRYGYTF.

V and J are TRBV13 and TRBJ2-5, with a possible D match to TRBD1 (6 bases). The CDR3 is made up of 15 amino acids. Looked up from germline, CDR1 is PRHDT and CDR2 is FYEKMQ (reference sequence). Trimming shortened V by 5 bases and J by 4 bases, and 17 bases separated the two germline ends. The DNA of the CDR3 is TGTGCCAGCAGCGCAAGACAGGATGCGGGAGAGACCCAGTACTTC. Amino acids: CASSARQDAGETQYF.

The V gene is TRBV29-1, the J gene TRBJ2-1, with TRBD2 matching 15 bases. The germline V gene encodes CDR1 SQVTM and CDR2 ANQGSEA. The CDR3 consists of 16 residues. V lost 6 bases to trimming and J lost 7 bases; unmatched junction nucleotides: 10. The CDR3 protein is CSVWLGTSGRKNEQFF. The CDR3 DNA reads as TGCAGCGTCTGGTTAGGGACTAGCGGGAGGAAGAATGAGCAGTTCTTC.

This clone was counted only a few times. At one end the junction does not follow the germline gene, possibly because of a read error. The chain carries TRBV6-5 and TRBJ1-1; no firm D call. CDR1 and CDR2 (germline): MNHEY, SVGAGI. The CDR3 runs to 15 residues. The CDR3 spells CASSDSRVASTEAFF. CDR3 in DNA: TGTGCCAGCAGTGACTCTCGGGTTGCTAGCACTGAAGCTTTCTTT.

The rearrangement links TRBV11-2 to TRBJ1-5; D perhaps matches TRBD1 (6 bases). There are 15 residues in the CDR3. Trimming took off 0 bases at V and 8 bases at J, with 14 bases between the two ends. The germline gives CDR1 SGHAT, CDR2 FQNNGV. The DNA for the CDR3 is TGTGCCAGCAGCTTAGAAGGACAGTCTCTTGAGCCCCAGCATTTT. Translating it yields CASSLEGQSLEPQHF.

The chain uses TRBV11-2 and TRBJ2-1; D gene ambiguous. The ends were cut back, 4 bases at V and 0 bases at J, with 16 bases in the middle. This CDR3 has 17 amino acids. The germline V gene encodes CDR1 SGHAT and CDR2 FQNNGV. Here the CDR3 DNA reads TGTGCCAGCAGCTCCGTGAGACATACCGGCTCCTACAATGAGCAGTTCTTC. Amino acids: CASSSVRHTGSYNEQFF.

V and J are TRBV10-3 and TRBJ2-1; D uncertain. V shed 5 bases and J shed 5 bases, with 10 bases lying between them. CDR3 length equals 13 residues. Germline V gene data show CDR1 as ENHRY and CDR2 as SYGVKD. In nucleotides, the CDR3 is TGTGCCATCAGTCGGCTAGACCACAATGAGCAGTTCTTC. Residues: CAISRLDHNEQFF.

The chain links TRBV14 to TRBJ1-1; D possibly corresponds to TRBD1 (6 bases). The germline V gene encodes CDR1 SGHDN and CDR2 FVKESK. V was cut by 1 base and J by 0 bases, with 12 bases left in between. This CDR3 has 16 amino acids. The CDR3 spells CASSQGGPRMNTEAFF. The CDR3 DNA follows: TGTGCCAGCAGCCAAGGGGGGCCCCGGATGAACACTGAAGCTTTCTTT.

The count of this clone is one. V usage is TRBV21-1 and J usage is TRBJ2-1; TRBD2 is taken as the D call from the table, unchecked against the DNA. TRBV21-1 is designated a pseudogene. CDR3 size: 18 residues. The CDR3 loop reads CASSKVGGLAGDYNEQFF. The CDR3 DNA sequence: TGTGCCAGCAGCAAAGTGGGGGGACTAGCGGGAGATTACAATGAGCAGTTCTTC.

This sequence joins TRBV4-1 and TRBJ1-2; 8 positions agree with TRBD1. Germline lookup yields CDR1 MGHRA and CDR2 YSYEKL. This CDR3 region has 18 residues. V dropped 3 bases and J dropped 3; count of bases not matched to a gene: 15. The CDR3 spells CASSHMPSGDRSYYGYTF. The CDR3 DNA follows: TGCGCCAGCAGCCATATGCCGTCCGGGGACAGGAGCTACTATGGCTACACCTTC.

In DNA form, the CDR3 reads TGTGCCAGCAGTTACGTCGGGACAGGCTCCTACGAGCAGTACTTC. Amino acids: CASSYVGTGSYEQYF. The chain carries TRBV6-5 and TRBJ2-7; 8 nucleotides align to TRBD1. With V trimmed by 2 bases and J by 0 bases, 3 bases remained unmatched. The CDR3 contains 15 residues. Germline V gives CDR1 MNHEY, CDR2 SVGAGI.

In its sample, this clone was seen a few times. The genes are TRBV30 and TRBJ2-7; 7 nucleotides match TRBD1. Germline V CDR1 and CDR2: GTSNPN, SVGIG (reference sequence). This CDR3 has 13 amino acids. The CDR3 bases are TGTGCGATTAACAGGGGCACCAACTACGAGCAGTACTTC. Protein sequence: CAINRGTNYEQYF.

The chain is built from TRBV7-8 and TRBJ1-1; TRBD1 aligns across 11 bases. V gave up 5 bases and J gave up 4 bases; unmatched junction bases: 9. This CDR3 has 16 residues. Germline CDR1 is SGHVS and CDR2 is FQNEAQ. CDR3 protein: CASSEPGQGGSTEAFF. The CDR3 coding sequence is TGTGCCAGCAGCGAACCGGGACAGGGGGGTAGCACTGAAGCTTTCTTT.

V is TRBV5-1 and J is TRBJ2-5; D not certain. CDR1 is SGHRS and CDR2 is YFSETQ in the germline V gene. With 0 bases removed from V and 3 bases from J, the gap between germline ends came to 12 bases. The CDR3 is 15 amino acids. DNA for the CDR3: TGCGCCAGCAGCTTGGGCGTACTCCGCGAAGAGACCCAGTACTTC. Translated, it gives CASSLGVLREETQYF.